A selection of T cell receptor beta chains follows, all from one sample in a study of shared clonotypes between healthy human individuals. TCRdb's table, derived via immunoSEQ multiplex PCR, lists solely in-frame clones and lacks some. The repertoire holds 2,500,000 or so clones, roughly nine tenths seen once, with 0.11% to 0.15% in the top ten. Material for sequencing was naive CD4+ T cells sorted from blood. The receptors stem from a young man in good health. Each CDR3 is given with its conserved first and last residue. The D gene is left open where the match is weak. Clone size is stated in some rows and not others, as once, few, many or a class when expanded.

clone_size j_call d_call cdr3_length v_call cdr3_nt cdr3_aa
- TRBJ2-3 TRBD1 16 TRBV18 TGTGCCAGCTCCCAAAACGGACAGGCTAGCACAGATACGCAGTATTTT CASSQNGQASTDTQYF
few TRBJ1-1 TRBD1 14 TRBV10-3 TGTGCCATCAGTGACTACAGGGGATTTACTGAAGCTTTCTTT CAISDYRGFTEAFF
- TRBJ2-1 TRBD2 18 TRBV28 TGTGCCAGCAGTCTTACCGGGACTAGCGCACAGTCCTACAATGAGCAGTTCTTC CASSLTGTSAQSYNEQFF
- TRBJ2-3 - 15 TRBV6-6 TGTGCCAGCAGTGGGAGGACGTCTAGCACAGATACGCAGTATTTT CASSGRTSSTDTQYF
- TRBJ2-1 - 12 TRBV7-9 TGTGCCAGCAGGCACCAAAGCGATGAGCAGTTCTTC CASRHQSDEQFF
- TRBJ1-1 - 13 TRBV6-6 TGTGCCAGCAGTTACAGGGTTAACACTGAAGCTTTCTTT CASSYRVNTEAFF
- TRBJ2-3 - 12 TRBV30 TGTGCGGGGCTAGCTGGCACAGATACGCAGTATTTT CAGLAGTDTQYF
- TRBJ2-1 - 16 TRBV7-9 TGTGCCAGCAGCTTAGCGCCAAGTTTCGCCTACAATGAGCAGTTCTTC CASSLAPSFAYNEQFF
- TRBJ2-1 TRBD2 18 TRBV18 TGTGCCAGCTCGCCTTCCGCCTTAGCGGGAGCGCGGTACAATGAGCAGTTCTTC CASSPSALAGARYNEQFF
- TRBJ2-1 - 15 TRBV7-6 TGTGCCAGCAGCTTACAACCGGGCTCCTACAATGAGCAGTTCTTC CASSLQPGSYNEQFF
- TRBJ1-2 - 13 TRBV19 TGTGCCAGTAGTATTCTGTCGAACACCCACTACACCTTC CASSILSNTHYTF
- TRBJ1-4 - 14 TRBV10-3 TGTGCCATCAGTGGACTCGGGGGTAATGAAAAACTGTTTTTT CAISGLGGNEKLFF
- TRBJ1-6 TRBD1 14 TRBV19 TGTGCCAGTACCACGACAGGGGTTAATTCACCCCTCCACTTT CASTTTGVNSPLHF
- TRBJ2-7 - 11 TRBV29-1 TGCAGCGTTGTGGGCAGCTACGAGCAGTACTTC CSVVGSYEQYF
- TRBJ2-7 TRBD2 13 TRBV28 TGTGCCGCCGCTAGCGGGGGGTTCAACGAGCAGTACTTC CAAASGGFNEQYF
- TRBJ2-3 - 13 TRBV18 TGTGCCAGCTCACCAGGGACCCCAGATACGCAGTATTTT CASSPGTPDTQYF
- TRBJ2-7 - 12 TRBV15 TGTGCCACCAGCAGAGATTTCCTCGAGCAGTACTTC CATSRDFLEQYF
once TRBJ1-2 - 15 TRBV18 TGTGCCAGCTCACCAAACGGAGACAGCTACTATGGCTACACCTTC CASSPNGDSYYGYTF
- TRBJ1-1 TRBD1 15 TRBV19 TGTGCCAGTAGGGGACAGGCCACCATGAGGGCTGAAGCTTTCTTT CASRGQATMRAEAFF
- TRBJ2-1 TRBD2 13 TRBV6-6 TGTGCCAGCAGTTACTCGAACCTAGCGGGGAAGTTCTTC CASSYSNLAGKFF
- TRBJ2-2 TRBD1 15 TRBV7-2 TGTGCCAGCAGCCCGTCCGGGGACAGATCCACGGAGCTGTTTTTT CASSPSGDRSTELFF
- TRBJ2-1 TRBD2 15 TRBV7-7 TGTGCTAGCAGCGAAAGCATGGGACTAGCGGGCTCGCAGTTCTTC CASSESMGLAGSQFF
- TRBJ2-7 - 13 TRBV5-4 TGTGCCAGCAGCTTACGGTCCTCCTACGAGCAGTACTTC CASSLRSSYEQYF
- TRBJ2-1 TRBD2 13 TRBV18 TGTGCCAGCTCACCGGGACTAGCAGTTGAGCAGTTCTTC CASSPGLAVEQFF
- TRBJ1-5 - 12 TRBV25-1 TGTGCCAGCAGTGAGGGATGGCAGCCCCAGCATTTT CASSEGWQPQHF
- TRBJ1-6 - 12 TRBV19 TGTGCCAGTAGTATTCCCCAGTCACCCCTCCACTTT CASSIPQSPLHF
once TRBJ1-1 TRBD1 13 TRBV19 TGTGCCAGTAGTGGACAGGCGGGGACTGAAGCTTTCTTT CASSGQAGTEAFF
- TRBJ2-1 TRBD1 19 TRBV7-9 TGTGCCAGCAGCGGGGGACAGGGCACCGACATGAGCTCCTACAATGAGCAGTTCTTC CASSGGQGTDMSSYNEQFF
- TRBJ2-1 TRBD2 13 TRBV18 TGTGCCAGCTCATTAGCGGGAGGGAATGAGCAGTTCTTC CASSLAGGNEQFF
- TRBJ1-1 TRBD1 15 TRBV5-4 TGTGCCAGCAGCTTGGCGAGGACAGGGGTTTCTGAAGCTTTCTTT CASSLARTGVSEAFF
once TRBJ1-1 - 13 TRBV6-6 TGTGCCAGCTCACAACAGGCAAACACTGAAGCTTTCTTT CASSQQANTEAFF
- TRBJ2-7 - 13 TRBV11-2 TGTGCCAGCAGCCGTTCAAGGTACTACGAGCAGTACTTC CASSRSRYYEQYF
once TRBJ1-1 - 12 TRBV28 TGTGCCAGCAGCCTCAGGGAGGGAGAAGCTTTCTTT CASSLREGEAFF
- TRBJ2-3 - 14 TRBV4-1 TGCGCCAGCAGCCCTGAATCCGGGGTCGAAAGGCAGTATTTT CASSPESGVERQYF
once TRBJ2-7 - 14 TRBV2 TGTGCCAGCTGGGGGGCCATCAGCTCCTACGAGCAGTACTTC CASWGAISSYEQYF
- TRBJ1-5 - 15 TRBV28 TGTGCCAGCAGTGATCCTCAGACGGGCAATCAGCCCCAGCATTTT CASSDPQTGNQPQHF
- TRBJ2-7 - 13 TRBV6-6 TGTGCCAGCGGGGCGGGGCAGCTCTACGAGCAGTACTTC CASGAGQLYEQYF
- TRBJ2-1 TRBD2 16 TRBV4-3 TGCGCCAGCAGCCAAGAACTAGCGGGAGTAGGAAATGAGCAGTTCTTC CASSQELAGVGNEQFF
- TRBJ1-2 - 12 TRBV19 TGTGCCAGTAGCGAGGGGTACTATGGCTACACCTTC CASSEGYYGYTF
- TRBJ1-2 TRBD1 15 TRBV11-2 TGTGCCAGCAGCTTAAACAGGGGAGGGTCCTATGGCTACACCTTC CASSLNRGGSYGYTF
- TRBJ2-2 - 16 TRBV19 TGTGCCAGTAGTAGCCCTCCGGGGCTAAGAACCGGGGAGCTGTTTTTT CASSSPPGLRTGELFF
- TRBJ2-5 - 14 TRBV6-1 TGTGCCAGCAGGCGGGGACAGCTACCAGAGACCCAGTACTTC CASRRGQLPETQYF
- TRBJ2-1 TRBD2 15 TRBV19 TGTGCCAGTAGTACAACCCGGGGGGGCGGGATGGAGCAGTTCTTC CASSTTRGGGMEQFF
- TRBJ2-1 TRBD2 18 TRBV7-2 TGTGCCAGCAGCTTTGGAAGCGGGAGGGCCCTCTCCTACAATGAGCAGTTCTTC CASSFGSGRALSYNEQFF